The next 6 T cell receptor beta chains were all read from a single sample in a study of blood T cell repertoires in COVID-19. TCRdb keeps only in-frame clones here, not all; method: immunoSEQ multiplex PCR. The profile shows about 170,000 clones, approximately 85% of them singletons. Source material: peripheral blood. The receptor source for this set is a woman aged 80 or over with COVID-19, enrolled during active disease.

The rearrangement uses TRBV5-4 and TRBJ1-1; D remains ambiguous. V was trimmed by 4 bases and J by 4 bases, leaving 14 bases between them. The length of the CDR3 is 14 residues. CDR1 and CDR2 from the germline V gene are SGHNT and YYREEE (reference sequence). The CDR3 coding sequence is TGTGCCAGCAGCCCCGCCCAGAAATCCACTGAAGCTTTCTTT. It translates to CASSPAQKSTEAFF.

The chain combines TRBV7-8 with TRBJ1-6, with D possibly being TRBD1 (6 bases). Trimming left V 0 bases short and J 9 bases short, with 15 bases between. The germline gives CDR1 SGHVS, CDR2 FQNEAQ. CDR3 length: 16 residues. CDR3 sequence: CASSLAGAGVGSPLHF. The DNA of the CDR3 is TGTGCCAGCAGCTTAGCGGGGGCGGGGGTAGGTTCACCCCTCCACTTT.

The genes are TRBV27 and TRBJ1-2, with D perhaps matching TRBD1 (6 bases). The CDR3 extends over 14 amino acids. Trimming took off 6 bases at V and 10 bases at J, with 21 bases between the two ends. Germline CDR1 reads MNHEY; CDR2 reads SMNVEV (reference sequence). The CDR3 loop is CASSRGALKGHYTF. The CDR3, as DNA: TGTGCCAGCAGCCGGGGGGCGTTAAAAGGGCACTACACCTTC.

This sequence joins TRBV27 and TRBJ2-2; weak D call: TRBD2 (5 bases). With 1 base removed from V and 4 bases from J, the gap between germline ends came to 10 bases. This CDR3 spans 15 amino acids. Germline CDR1 and CDR2: MNHEY and SMNVEV (reference sequence). The CDR3 protein is CASSLWSSSTGELFF. The CDR3 nucleotides read TGTGCCAGCAGTTTATGGTCTAGCTCCACCGGGGAGCTGTTTTTT.

V gene TRBV2 combines with J gene TRBJ1-4, with 9 positions matching TRBD1. Germline values: CDR1 SNHLY, CDR2 FYNNEI. The CDR3 extends over 18 amino acids. V shed 6 bases, J shed 7 bases, and the junction held 18 bases outside the gene matches. The CDR3 loop is CASRTGTGFSWFGEKLFF. The CDR3 coding sequence is TGTGCCAGCAGAACCGGGACAGGGTTTTCTTGGTTTGGTGAAAAACTGTTTTTT.

The CDR3 protein is CASKNSGTVNEKLFF. The CDR3 bases are TGTGCCAGTAAGAACTCCGGGACAGTAAATGAAAAACTGTTTTTT. The chain couples TRBV19 to TRBJ1-4; 7 bases align to TRBD1. The V gene end was trimmed by 7 bases and the J gene end by 5 bases; junction bases not matched to a gene: 10. There are 15 residues in the CDR3. Germline values: CDR1 LNHDA, CDR2 SQIVND (reference sequence).